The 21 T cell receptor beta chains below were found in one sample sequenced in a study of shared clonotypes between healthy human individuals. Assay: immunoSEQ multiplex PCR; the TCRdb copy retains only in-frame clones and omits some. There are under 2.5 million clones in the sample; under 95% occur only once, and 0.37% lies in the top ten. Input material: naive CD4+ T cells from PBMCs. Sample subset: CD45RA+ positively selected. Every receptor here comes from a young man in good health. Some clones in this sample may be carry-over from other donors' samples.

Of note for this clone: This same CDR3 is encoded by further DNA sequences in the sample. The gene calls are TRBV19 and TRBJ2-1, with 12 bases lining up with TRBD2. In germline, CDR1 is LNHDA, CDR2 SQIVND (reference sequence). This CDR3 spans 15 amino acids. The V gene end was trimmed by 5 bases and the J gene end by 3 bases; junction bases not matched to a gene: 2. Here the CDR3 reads CASSATSGSYNEQFF. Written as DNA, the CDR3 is TGTGCCAGTAGTGCGACTAGCGGGAGCTACAATGAGCAGTTCTTC.

The CDR3 here is CASSVLGSNEKLFF. The CDR3 bases are TGTGCCAGCAGCGTATTGGGGTCTAATGAAAAACTGTTTTTT. The rearrangement links TRBV9 to TRBJ1-4; D remains ambiguous. Germline loops: CDR1 SGDLS, CDR2 YYNGEE. The CDR3 is 14 amino acids. The ends were cut back, 1 base at V and 3 bases at J, with 7 bases in the middle.

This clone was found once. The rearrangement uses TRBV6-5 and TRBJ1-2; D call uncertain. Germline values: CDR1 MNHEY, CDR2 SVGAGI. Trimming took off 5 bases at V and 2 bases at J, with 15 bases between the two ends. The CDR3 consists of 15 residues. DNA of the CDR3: TGTGCCAGCAGTCGCCGACAAGACCAAAACTATGGCTACACCTTC. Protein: CASSRRQDQNYGYTF.

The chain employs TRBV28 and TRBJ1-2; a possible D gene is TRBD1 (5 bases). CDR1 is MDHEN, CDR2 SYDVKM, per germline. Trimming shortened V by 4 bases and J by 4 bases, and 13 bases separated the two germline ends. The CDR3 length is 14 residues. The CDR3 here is CASSSEGRGYGYTF. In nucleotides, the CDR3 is TGTGCCAGCAGTTCGGAGGGGAGAGGCTATGGCTACACCTTC.

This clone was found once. DNA of the CDR3: TGTGCCATCAGTGATACTCGAGGACAGGGAACTGAAGCTTTCTTT. This sequence encodes CAISDTRGQGTEAFF. This sequence joins TRBV10-3 and TRBJ1-1; 8 bases are shared with TRBD1. V lost 3 bases to trimming and J lost 5 bases; unmatched junction nucleotides: 8. The CDR3 has 15 residues. Germline CDR1 ENHRY, CDR2 SYGVKD.

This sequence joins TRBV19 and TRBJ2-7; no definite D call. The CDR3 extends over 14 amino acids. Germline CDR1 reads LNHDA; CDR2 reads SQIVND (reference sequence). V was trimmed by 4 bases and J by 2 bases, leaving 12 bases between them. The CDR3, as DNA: TGTGCCAGTAGTACACAAAAGGGAACCTACGAGCAGTACTTC. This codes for CASSTQKGTYEQYF.

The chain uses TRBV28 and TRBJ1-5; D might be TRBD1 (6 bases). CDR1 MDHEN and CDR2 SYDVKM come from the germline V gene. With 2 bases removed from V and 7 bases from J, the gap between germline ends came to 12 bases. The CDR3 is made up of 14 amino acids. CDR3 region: CASSLTGTHQPQHF. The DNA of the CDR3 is TGTGCCAGCAGTTTAACAGGGACCCACCAGCCCCAGCATTTT.

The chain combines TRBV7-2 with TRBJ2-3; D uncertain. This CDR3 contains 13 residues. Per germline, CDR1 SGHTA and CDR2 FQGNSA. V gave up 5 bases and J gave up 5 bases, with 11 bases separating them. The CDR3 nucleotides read TGTGCCAGCAGCCGGAGTGTGAGAGATACGCAGTATTTT. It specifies CASSRSVRDTQYF. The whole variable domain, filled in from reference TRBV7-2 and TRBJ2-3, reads GAGVSQSPSNKVTEKGKDVELRCDPISGHTALYWYRQSLGQGLEFLIYFQGNSAPDKSGLPSDRFSAERTGGSVSTLTIQRTQQEDSAVYLCASSRSVRDTQYFGPGTRLTVL.

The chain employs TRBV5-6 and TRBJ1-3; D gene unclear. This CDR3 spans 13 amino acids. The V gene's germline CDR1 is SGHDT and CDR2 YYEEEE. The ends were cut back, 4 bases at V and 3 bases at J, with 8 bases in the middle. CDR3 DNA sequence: TGTGCCAGCAGCCGACCCGGTGGAAACACCATATATTTT. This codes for CASSRPGGNTIYF.

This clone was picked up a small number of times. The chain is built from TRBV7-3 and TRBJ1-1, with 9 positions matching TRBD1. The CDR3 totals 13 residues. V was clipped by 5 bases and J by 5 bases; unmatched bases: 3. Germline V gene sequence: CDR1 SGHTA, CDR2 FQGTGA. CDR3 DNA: TGTGCCAGCAGCCACAGGGGGCTAACTGAAGCTTTCTTT. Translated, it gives CASSHRGLTEAFF.

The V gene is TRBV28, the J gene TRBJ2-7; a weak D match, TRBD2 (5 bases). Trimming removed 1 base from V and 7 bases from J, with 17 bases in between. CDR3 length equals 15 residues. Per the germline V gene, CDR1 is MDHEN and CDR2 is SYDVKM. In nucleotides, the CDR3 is TGTGCCAGCAGTTTATTGGGCGGGCACGGTAGAGAGCAGTACTTC. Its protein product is CASSLLGGHGREQYF.

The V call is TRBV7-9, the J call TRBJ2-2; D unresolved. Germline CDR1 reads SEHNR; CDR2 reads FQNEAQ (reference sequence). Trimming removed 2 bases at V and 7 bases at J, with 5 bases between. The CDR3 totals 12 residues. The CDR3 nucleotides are TGTGCCAGCAGCTTACCCGTCGGGGAGCTGTTTTTT. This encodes CASSLPVGELFF.

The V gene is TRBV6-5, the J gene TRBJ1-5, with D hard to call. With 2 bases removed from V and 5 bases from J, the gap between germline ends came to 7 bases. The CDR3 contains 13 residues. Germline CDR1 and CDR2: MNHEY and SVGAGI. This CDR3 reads CASSYRRDQPQHF. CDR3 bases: TGTGCCAGCAGTTACCGACGGGATCAGCCCCAGCATTTT.

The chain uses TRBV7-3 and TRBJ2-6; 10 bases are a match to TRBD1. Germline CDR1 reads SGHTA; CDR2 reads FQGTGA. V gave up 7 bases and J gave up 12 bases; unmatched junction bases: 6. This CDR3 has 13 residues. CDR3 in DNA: TGTGCCAGCACCTTGGACAGGGGGAGCGTCCTGACTTTC. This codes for CASTLDRGSVLTF.

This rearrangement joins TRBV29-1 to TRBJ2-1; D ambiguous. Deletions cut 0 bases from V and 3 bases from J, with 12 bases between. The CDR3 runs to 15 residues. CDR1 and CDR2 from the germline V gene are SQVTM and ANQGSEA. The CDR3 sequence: CSVEDRTTGYNEQFF. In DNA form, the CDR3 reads TGCAGCGTTGAAGATCGTACGACCGGCTACAATGAGCAGTTCTTC.

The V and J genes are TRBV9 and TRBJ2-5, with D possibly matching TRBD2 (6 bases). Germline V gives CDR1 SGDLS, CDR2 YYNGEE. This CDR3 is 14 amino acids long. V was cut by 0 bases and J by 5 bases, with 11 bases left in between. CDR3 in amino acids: CASSVALAGETQYF. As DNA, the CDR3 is TGTGCCAGCAGCGTAGCACTAGCAGGGGAGACCCAGTACTTC.

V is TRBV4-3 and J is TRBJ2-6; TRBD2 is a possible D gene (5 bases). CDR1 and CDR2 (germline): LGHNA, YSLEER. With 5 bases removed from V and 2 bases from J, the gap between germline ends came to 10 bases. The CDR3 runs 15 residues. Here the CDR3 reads CASSFRGTGANVLTF. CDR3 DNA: TGCGCCAGCAGCTTCCGGGGAACTGGGGCCAACGTCCTGACTTTC.

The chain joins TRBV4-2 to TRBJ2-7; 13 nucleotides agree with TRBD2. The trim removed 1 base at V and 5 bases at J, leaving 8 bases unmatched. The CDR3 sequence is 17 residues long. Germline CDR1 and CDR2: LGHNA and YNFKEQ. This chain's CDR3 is CASSQGVTSGRANEQYF. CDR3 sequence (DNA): TGTGCCAGCAGCCAAGGGGTCACTAGCGGGAGGGCCAACGAGCAGTACTTC.

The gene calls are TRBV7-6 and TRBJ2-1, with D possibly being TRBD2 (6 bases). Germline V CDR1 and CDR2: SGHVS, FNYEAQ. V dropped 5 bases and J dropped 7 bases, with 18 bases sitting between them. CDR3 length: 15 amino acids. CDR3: CASSHPGLGLNEQFF. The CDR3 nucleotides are TGTGCCAGCAGCCACCCGGGACTGGGATTGAATGAGCAGTTCTTC.

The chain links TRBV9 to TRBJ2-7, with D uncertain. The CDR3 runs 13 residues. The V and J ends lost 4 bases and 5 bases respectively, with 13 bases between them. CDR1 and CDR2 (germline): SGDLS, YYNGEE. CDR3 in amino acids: CASSNGPRDEQYF. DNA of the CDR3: TGTGCCAGCAGCAACGGCCCCCGGGACGAGCAGTACTTC.

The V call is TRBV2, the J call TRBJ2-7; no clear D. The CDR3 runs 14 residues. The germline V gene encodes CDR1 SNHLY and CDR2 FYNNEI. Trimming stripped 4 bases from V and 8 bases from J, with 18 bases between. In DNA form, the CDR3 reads TGTGCCAGCAGTGGGCCCCTTGGAGTGGTCCAGCAGTACTTC. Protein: CASSGPLGVVQQYF.